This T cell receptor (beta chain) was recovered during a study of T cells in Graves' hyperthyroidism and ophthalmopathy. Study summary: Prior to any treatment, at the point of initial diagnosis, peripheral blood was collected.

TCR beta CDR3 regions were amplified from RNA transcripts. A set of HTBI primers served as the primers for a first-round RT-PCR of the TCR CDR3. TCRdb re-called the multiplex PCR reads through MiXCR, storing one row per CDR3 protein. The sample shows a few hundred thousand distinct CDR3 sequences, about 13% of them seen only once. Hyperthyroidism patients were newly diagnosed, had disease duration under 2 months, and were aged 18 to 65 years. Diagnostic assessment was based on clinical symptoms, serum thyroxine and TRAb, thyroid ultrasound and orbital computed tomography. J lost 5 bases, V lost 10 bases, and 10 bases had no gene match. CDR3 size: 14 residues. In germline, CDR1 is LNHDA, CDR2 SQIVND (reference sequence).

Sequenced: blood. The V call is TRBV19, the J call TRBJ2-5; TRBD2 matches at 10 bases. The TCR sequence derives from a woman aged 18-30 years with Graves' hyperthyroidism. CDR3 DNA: TGTGCCACTAGCGGGGGCGCCGTGGGGGAGACCCAGTACTTC. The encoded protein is CATSGGAVGETQYF.